Below, 21 T cell receptor beta chains from the same sample are listed, as sequenced in a study of blood T cell repertoires in COVID-19. TCRdb's copy holds only in-frame clones and misses some; the assay was immunoSEQ multiplex PCR. The table includes 300,000 to 450,000 clones, around 87% detected once. The sample consisted of PBMCs or T cells enriched from blood (not recorded which). The receptors stem from a man aged 25 to 40 who had recovered from COVID-19.

The CDR3 protein is CASSFGRQGNNSPLHF. The CDR3 DNA is TGTGCCAGCAGCTTTGGGAGACAGGGCAATAATTCACCCCTCCACTTT. This chain joins TRBV7-9 and TRBJ1-6; 7 nucleotides agree with TRBD1. The V gene end was trimmed by 3 bases and the J gene end by 5 bases; junction bases not matched to a gene: 7. Germline assignment: CDR1 SEHNR and CDR2 FQNEAQ (reference sequence). The CDR3 is 16 residues long.

J is TRBJ2-1 and V is TRBV20-1; 12 bases map to TRBD1. V was pared by 3 bases and J by 8 bases, with 8 bases of the junction left unmatched. The CDR3 runs 15 residues. Looked up from germline, CDR1 is DFQATT and CDR2 is SNEGSKA (reference sequence). The CDR3 DNA is TGCAGTGCTAGTACCGGGACAGGGGGCAAGGATGAGCAGTTCTTC. This gives the protein CSASTGTGGKDEQFF.

The V call is TRBV24-1, the J call TRBJ2-3; D remains unclear. Germline values: CDR1 KGHDR, CDR2 SFDVKD. The CDR3 has 13 amino acids. Trimming removed 0 bases from V and 10 bases from J, with 10 bases in between. The CDR3 DNA reads as TGTGCCACCAGTGATTTGACTAACGGTGCGCAGTATTTT. It codes for CATSDLTNGAQYF.

The chain links TRBV19 to TRBJ1-2; TRBD1 matches at 7 bases. The CDR3 sequence is 13 residues long. Germline trimming cut 5 bases from V and 8 bases from J; bases unmatched to any gene: 8. CDR1 and CDR2 from the germline V gene are LNHDA and SQIVND (reference sequence). CDR3: CASSPLQGGGYTF. The CDR3 region has the DNA TGTGCCAGTAGTCCCCTCCAGGGGGGCGGCTACACCTTC.

The chain combines TRBV27 with TRBJ1-2; D may be TRBD1 (5 bases). From germline, CDR1 is MNHEY and CDR2 SMNVEV (reference sequence). Between the trimmed V and J ends, which lost 5 bases and 4 bases, there was a span of 14 bases. The CDR3 length is 14 residues. The CDR3 loop reads CASSPNGGGYGYTF. CDR3 sequence (DNA): TGTGCCAGCAGTCCAAATGGGGGGGGCTATGGCTACACCTTC.

This chain joins TRBV19 and TRBJ1-5; D gene unclear. From germline, CDR1 is LNHDA and CDR2 SQIVND (reference sequence). Trimming stripped 3 bases from V and 0 bases from J, with 15 bases between. The CDR3 loop spans 17 amino acids. CDR3 in DNA: TGTGCCAGTAGTATTAAGGAAGCGGGTTATAGCAATCAGCCCCAGCATTTT. Translated: CASSIKEAGYSNQPQHF.

The chain is built from TRBV6-2 or TRBV6-3 and TRBJ2-7, with D possibly being TRBD2 (5 bases). Per germline, CDR1 MNHEY and CDR2 SVGEGT. Trimming cost V 0 bases and J 3 bases, with 24 bases left between them. The CDR3 extends over 19 amino acids. CDR3 in amino acids: CASSYSVNRVQRVFYEQYF. The CDR3 DNA sequence: TGTGCCAGCAGTTACTCGGTGAACCGGGTACAGAGGGTTTTCTACGAGCAGTACTTC.

The chain employs TRBV11-2 and TRBJ2-2, with a tentative D call TRBD2 (6 bases). The CDR3 spans 16 residues. The germline gives CDR1 SGHAT, CDR2 FQNNGV. V gave up 0 bases and J gave up 3 bases, with 11 bases separating them. CDR3 bases: TGTGCCAGCAGCTTAGACTTCGGGGGACACACCGGGGAGCTGTTTTTT. This sequence encodes CASSLDFGGHTGELFF.

Details on this clone: Within the sample, other DNA sequences also encode this same CDR3. The rearrangement links TRBV6-1 to TRBJ2-5; D perhaps matches TRBD2 (6 bases). Trimming removed 3 bases from V and 4 bases from J, with 9 bases in between. Germline V gene lookup returns CDR1 MNHNS and CDR2 SASEGT. This CDR3 is built from 13 residues. The CDR3 coding sequence is TGTGCCAGCAGTGACACCGGGAGAGAGACCCAGTACTTC. Translation gives CASSDTGRETQYF.

The chain links TRBV20-1 to TRBJ1-2; D gene ambiguous. The CDR3 totals 11 residues. The germline V gene encodes CDR1 DFQATT and CDR2 SNEGSKA (reference sequence). Trimming took 7 bases from V and 2 from J, leaving 8 bases between them. CDR3 DNA sequence: TGCAGTGTTTCCGAGAACTATGGCTACACCTTC. Translating gives CSVSENYGYTF.

Only a few counts were recorded for this clone. The genes are TRBV7-9 and TRBJ1-1; D might be TRBD1 (6 bases). V lost 6 bases and J lost 8, with 13 bases in between. This CDR3 contains 12 residues. Germline V gene lookup returns CDR1 SEHNR and CDR2 FQNEAQ (reference sequence). DNA for the CDR3: TGTGCCAGCAGATCCCAGGGGTGGGAAGCTTTCTTT. It codes for CASRSQGWEAFF.

The rearrangement links TRBV30 to TRBJ1-1; 10 bases fit TRBD1. CDR1 is GTSNPN, CDR2 SVGIG, per germline (reference sequence). CDR3 size: 17 residues. The J segment lost 1 base and the V segment lost 5 bases, leaving 13 bases of the junction unmatched. The CDR3 loop is CAWCELGTGDWNTEAFF. The CDR3 DNA is TGTGCCTGGTGCGAGCTTGGGACAGGGGATTGGAACACTGAAGCTTTCTTT.

This chain joins TRBV11-2 and TRBJ1-2; tentatively, D is TRBD1 (5 bases). The germline V gene has CDR1 SGHAT and CDR2 FQNNGV. The CDR3 is made up of 13 amino acids. Trimming pared 2 bases from V and 4 bases from J, leaving 8 bases between. The CDR3 spells CASSLMTAYGYTF. DNA of the CDR3: TGTGCCAGCAGCTTAATGACAGCCTATGGCTACACCTTC.

The chain joins TRBV7-2 to TRBJ2-5; 8 bases are a match to TRBD1. Trimming at V came to 1 base and at J to 5 bases, leaving 9 bases not matched to a gene. Germline CDR1 SGHTA, CDR2 FQGNSA. The CDR3 sequence is 16 residues long. CDR3 bases: TGTGCCAGCAGCTTAGGAGGACAGGGTAGACGTGAGACCCAGTACTTC. Amino acid sequence: CASSLGGQGRRETQYF.

Remarks on this clone: Other DNA sequences in this sample translate to the same CDR3. The chain joins TRBV4-2 to TRBJ1-5, with D perhaps matching TRBD1 (5 bases). Trimming took 0 bases from V and 4 from J, leaving 10 bases between them. CDR1 LGHNA and CDR2 YNFKEQ come from the germline V gene. The CDR3 sequence is 15 residues long. The CDR3 spells CASSQDWGGNQPQHF. The CDR3 bases are TGTGCCAGCAGCCAAGATTGGGGGGGGAATCAGCCCCAGCATTTT.

The chain has TRBV5-4 and TRBJ2-7; unclear D gene. CDR3 length equals 13 residues. CDR1 is SGHNT, CDR2 YYREEE, per germline (reference sequence). Trimming left V 0 bases short and J 7 bases short, with 11 bases between. CDR3 bases: TGTGCCAGCAGCTTGGACCAACGAGGTGAGCAGTACTTC. Protein sequence: CASSLDQRGEQYF.

The chain is built from TRBV6-5 and TRBJ1-4; 7 nucleotides align to TRBD1. Trimming removed 8 bases from V and 7 bases from J; junction bases left unmatched: 4. The CDR3 is made up of 12 amino acids. CDR1 is MNHEY, CDR2 SVGAGI, per germline. The CDR3 spells CASGQDREKLFF. The CDR3 region has the DNA TGTGCCAGCGGACAGGATCGTGAAAAACTGTTTTTT.

V and J are TRBV4-1 and TRBJ1-1; tentatively, D is TRBD1 (5 bases). Trimming left V 4 bases short and J 0 bases short, with 9 bases between. Looked up from germline, CDR1 is MGHRA and CDR2 is YSYEKL. This CDR3 comprises 14 residues. The CDR3 DNA reads as TGCGCCAGCAGCCTTCGACAGATGAACACTGAAGCTTTCTTT. Translating gives CASSLRQMNTEAFF.

A word on this clone: This CDR3 is also generated by other DNA sequences in the sample. The chain recombines TRBV7-2 with TRBJ2-2; TRBD2 aligns across 10 bases. Germline values: CDR1 SGHTA, CDR2 FQGNSA. The CDR3 has 15 amino acids. The junction had 0 bases not matched to a gene; V was cut back by 4 bases and J by 1 base. The CDR3 loop is CASSSSGGNTGELFF. Here the CDR3 DNA reads TGTGCCAGCAGCTCTAGCGGGGGGAACACCGGGGAGCTGTTTTTT.

Note on this clone: Other DNA sequences of this sample code for an identical CDR3. The J gene is TRBJ2-2, the V gene TRBV18; D perhaps matches TRBD2 (5 bases). The CDR3 totals 16 residues. CDR1 is KGHSH and CDR2 is LQKENI in the germline V gene. V was trimmed by 0 bases and J by 0 bases, leaving 8 bases between them. CDR3 sequence (DNA): TGTGCCAGCTCACCACCGGGAGCCGCGAACACCGGGGAGCTGTTTTTT. Protein product: CASSPPGAANTGELFF.

This chain connects TRBV19 to TRBJ2-7; tentatively, D is TRBD2 (7 bases). Trimming removed 9 bases from V and 6 bases from J, with 15 bases in between. The CDR3 is 12 amino acids. Germline V gives CDR1 LNHDA, CDR2 SQIVND (reference sequence). Written as DNA, the CDR3 is TGTGCCAGCCGAGGGGGGGGTTCCGAGCAGTACTTC. The encoded protein is CASRGGGSEQYF. Together with reference TRBV19 and TRBJ2-7, the CDR3 gives the full variable domain: DGGITQSPKYLFRKEGQNVTLSCEQNLNHDAMYWYRQDPGQGLRLIYYSQIVNDFQKGDIAEGYSVSREKKESFPLTVTSAQKNPTAFYLCASRGGGSEQYFGPGTRLTVT.